The rows below give T cell receptor beta chains drawn from one sample of a study of Graves' ophthalmopathy and Graves' hyperthyroidism. TCRdb processed the multiplex PCR reads anew with MiXCR; each CDR3 protein has one entry. The table shows more than 1,000,000 distinct CDR3 sequences, with about 35% occurring only once. Sequencing was carried out using peripheral blood or thyroid tissue (not recorded which). These receptor sequences come from an adult man with Graves' hyperthyroidism. Each CDR3 is given without its conserved first and last residue.

J: TRBJ2-7
V: TRBV28
CDR3: ASSPTPGLAY

J: TRBJ1-5
V: TRBV5-1
CDR3: ASSLTGGSRQPQH

J: TRBJ2-7
V: TRBV29-1
CDR3: SVGQGASGTYEQY

J: TRBJ2-5
V: TRBV29-1
CDR3: SVVEGQVMETQY

J: TRBJ2-7
V: TRBV7-8
CDR3: ASSSTVWKEQY

J: TRBJ2-7
V: TRBV4-3
CDR3: ASSQDRDYEQY

J: TRBJ2-7
V: TRBV29-1
CDR3: SVPSPGQGHYEQY

J: TRBJ1-1
V: TRBV29-1
CDR3: STGQSGTEAF

J: TRBJ2-7
V: TRBV7-9
CDR3: ASSLAGNGEQY

J: TRBJ2-5
V: TRBV2
CDR3: ASIRDRETQY

J: TRBJ1-5
V: TRBV25-1
CDR3: ASSFSHGQFDQPQH

J: TRBJ2-5
V: TRBV7-9
CDR3: ASSLDGAWTQY

J: TRBJ2-2
V: TRBV19
CDR3: ASSTIDRGLDTGELF

J: TRBJ1-6
V: TRBV7-9
CDR3: ASSDETGTLNSPLH

J: TRBJ2-7
V: TRBV29-1
CDR3: SVGSPYEQY

J: TRBJ1-2
V: TRBV29-1
CDR3: SVEPTPYGYT

J: TRBJ2-7
V: TRBV5-1
CDR3: ASSPDFYEQY

J: TRBJ2-2
V: TRBV2
CDR3: ASSVGQGIVRAGELF

J: TRBJ2-7
V: TRBV28
CDR3: ASSINRAYEQY

J: TRBJ2-3
V: TRBV10-3
CDR3: ATRTSGFTSTDTQY

J: TRBJ1-2
V: TRBV24-1
CDR3: ATSDLSGNGYT

J: TRBJ1-2
V: TRBV4-1
CDR3: ASSQTFPGQIDYGYT

J: TRBJ2-2
V: TRBV2
CDR3: ATDLQGNTGELF

J: TRBJ1-4
V: TRBV29-1
CDR3: SVRTGGTDEKLF

J: TRBJ2-7
V: TRBV12-3/TRBV12-4
CDR3: ASRGGATYEQY

J: TRBJ2-7
V: TRBV29-1
CDR3: SVDSGSSYNEQY

J: .
V: TRBV24-1
CDR3: ATSPDRYNEQF

J: TRBJ1-5
V: TRBV19
CDR3: ASSMVVGQRNQPQH

J: TRBJ1-6
V: TRBV5-5
CDR3: ASSLRRDGDSPLH

J: TRBJ1-1
V: TRBV2
CDR3: ASSLVRAPEAF

J: TRBJ1-5
V: TRBV15
CDR3: ATSSDPGANQPQH

J: TRBJ1-3
V: TRBV7-2
CDR3: ASSLAGSTGLSGNTIY

J: TRBJ1-2
V: TRBV10-2
CDR3: ASSFTNTGEYGYT

J: TRBJ1-5
V: TRBV2
CDR3: ASQRQGNQPQH

J: TRBJ1-4
V: TRBV7-3
CDR3: ASSQRNGEYEKLF

J: TRBJ1-5
V: TRBV2
CDR3: ASSEGGEGRHQPQH

J: TRBJ2-7
V: TRBV20-1
CDR3: SARRPGQGSYEQY

J: TRBJ1-6
V: TRBV5-6
CDR3: ASSLEGSGMYSPLH

J: TRBJ2-7
V: TRBV27
CDR3: ASSLFTGDEQY

J: TRBJ1-2
V: TRBV5-8
CDR3: ASSSGLIDYGYT

J: TRBJ2-7
V: TRBV19
CDR3: ASSTYGDRGYEQY

J: TRBJ2-5
V: TRBV10-2
CDR3: ATEDKYQETQY

J: TRBJ2-5
V: TRBV7-2
CDR3: ASSLAGVWETQY

J: TRBJ1-2
V: TRBV6-4
CDR3: ASTHPGDKNYGYT

J: TRBJ1-2
V: TRBV7-9
CDR3: ASSFRVRDGYT

J: TRBJ1-2
V: TRBV19
CDR3: ASSQPGGAGYT

J: TRBJ2-7
V: TRBV19
CDR3: ASSIDFRTTYEQY

J: TRBJ1-3
V: TRBV7-9
CDR3: ASSSRANSGNTIY

J: TRBJ2-5
V: TRBV20-1
CDR3: SARALGAEETQY

J: TRBJ1-5
V: TRBV2
CDR3: ASSRTGPSNQPQH